This TCR beta chain was obtained from a study of CD8 T cells in ankylosing spondylitis. Study-wide findings and caveats: Fewer than ten highly homologous variants made up a TCR beta motif that seemed to typify ankylosing spondylitis blood.

Comment on this clonotype: What it recognizes is unknown.

TCRdb used MiXCR to reprocess the 5' RACE reads, holding one entry per CDR3 protein. This sample yields about 330,000 distinct CDR3 sequences, of which under 8.5% are seen a single time; roughly 15% belongs to the top ten. The CDR3 runs 12 residues. Germline CDR1 SGHVS, CDR2 FQNEAQ. Trimming shortened V by 2 bases and J by 5 bases, and 6 bases separated the two germline ends. The receptor was derived from a male donor with ankylosing spondylitis. Material for sequencing was blood, either unsorted or a sorted T cell fraction (not recorded which). J is TRBJ2-5 and V is TRBV7-8, with no clear D. The CDR3 coding sequence is TGTGCCAGCAGCTTATGGTCGGAGACCCAGTACTTC. This codes for CASSLWSETQYF.